This TCR beta chain originates from a study of T cell changes during pregnancy in multiple sclerosis. The data were produced by immunoSEQ multiplex PCR, yet TCRdb's version contains in-frame clones alone and is incomplete. The data show 65,000 to 85,000 clones, 91% seen once. The CDR3 consists of 14 residues. The germline V and J ends were trimmed by 0 bases and 3 bases, with 5 bases remaining between them. In germline, CDR1 is MRHNA, CDR2 SNTAGT. This chain connects TRBV6-4 to TRBJ2-2; tentatively, D is TRBD1 (5 bases). The material sequenced was peripheral blood, taken in the second trimester of pregnancy. This TCR was sampled from a female donor with multiple sclerosis, enrolled in a pregnancy study. The CDR3 loop is CASSDSGDTGELFF. CDR3 in DNA: TGTGCCAGCAGTGACTCAGGGGACACCGGGGAGCTGTTTTTT.